Detailed here is one T cell receptor (beta chain). It lacks a known antigen. Base qualities are not provided; no much larger clone lies one nucleotide away. This sample was included in a study of PD-1 blockade in classical Hodgkin lymphoma (dated by TCRdb to 2018 to 2020). Regarding the study in general: The study used TCR beta sequencing and CyTOF to define a peripheral blood immune signature of response to PD-1 blockade in classical Hodgkin lymphoma.

This specimen's time point label, interpreted: newly diagnosed, previously untreated cHL patient sample. PBMCs from patients with newly diagnosed, previously untreated classical Hodgkin lymphoma were sequenced as a comparison group for the relapsed/refractory trial patients. Peripheral blood was collected in 8 mL Vacutainer Cell Preparation Tubes, from which PBMCs were isolated by centrifugation and then cryopreserved. Points the paper makes about the study in general: Only a single clinical trial cohort was studied, and what caused the repertoire differences, possibly disease activity or prior therapy, remained undefined. Baseline TCR diversity was reported to be lower in newly diagnosed patients than in healthy donors and to be lower still in relapsed/refractory patients.

The Qiagen DNeasy kit was used to extract genomic DNA from unsorted PBMCs and from the negatively selected CD4+ and CD8+ fractions. TCR beta CDR3 regions were amplified by immunoSEQ multiplex PCR using primers annealing to V and J segments. A synthetic immune receptor repertoire was used to minimize amplification bias, and remaining bias was computationally removed after sequencing. Per the authors' processing: Custom Python scripts were used to quantify repertoire diversity as the Shannon entropy index. Unsorted, CD4+ and CD8+ repertoires were analyzed separately, except in combined analyses where CD4+ and CD8+ sequences were merged in silico. Imported from immuneACCESS, the table was reduced by TCRdb to in-frame sequences with V and J called. These copies leave out some clones; in studies compared against another copy, an unresolved V gene accounts for under half, and the cause of the remainder is not known. V, J and clone size are taken as reported in that table, and D and trimming were inferred from the DNA itself. The sample table contains about 46,000 clones; only one count was recorded for approximately 90% of them. Clones ranked in the top ten supply nearly 5% of the sample.

From the cysteine up to the phenylalanine, the CDR3 has a length of 17 residues. Only the CDR3 DNA is retained, 51 bases long and in frame from the first base. In the germline V gene (reference sequence), CDR1 corresponds to LNHDA and CDR2 to SQIVND. At the junction V is shortened by 4 bases and J by 1 base, with 18 bases in between. The receptor's source is a human donor with classical Hodgkin lymphoma. The chain is made from TRBV19 and TRBJ2-3; a weak D assignment points to TRBD2 (5 bases agree). Sequencing was done on a sample of peripheral blood mononuclear cells (PBMCs). The nucleotide sequence reads as follows: TGTGCCAGTAGTACCCTAGGCGAGGGTGTAGGCACAGATACGCAGTATTTT. Its amino acids are CASSTLGEGVGTDTQYF.